The clone carrying this T cell receptor (beta chain) was counted many times. Its specificity is not known. This sample was included in a study of regulatory T cells in long-lasting Graves disease. Study-wide points: Reduced TCR diversity was observed in persistent Graves' patients versus newly diagnosed patients. Persistent patients shared more public clonotypes (2,741) than newly diagnosed patients (approximately 1,000). Not thyroid tissue but only peripheral blood was studied.

Time point indicated: newly diagnosed GD, antithyroid drugs for less than 3 months. Generation of the TCR library employed RNA extracted from PBMCs. The diagnosis of Graves' disease used American Thyroid Association guidelines. This CDR3 is 16 amino acids long. V gave up 4 bases and J gave up 1 base, with 16 bases separating them. The V gene's germline CDR1 is LNHDA and CDR2 SQIVND (reference sequence). Building of the TCR beta libraries involved iRepertoire HTBI primers and Arm-PCR of CDR3 regions. MiXCR, run by TCRdb on the multiplex PCR reads, gives a single entry per CDR3 protein. In the table there are around 230,000 distinct CDR3 sequences, 15% to 20% of which are singletons.

J is TRBJ1-2 and V is TRBV19; possibly TRBD1 for D (5 bases). The source is a female donor with Graves disease. The specimen was peripheral blood mononuclear cells (PBMCs), collected at new diagnosis, from a patient treated with antithyroid drugs. The CDR3 coding sequence is TGTGCCAGTAGTAATCCTAGGGACGGACATAACTATGGCTACACCTTC. Translation: CASSNPRDGHNYGYTF. Full variable domain (outside the CDR3, taken from reference TRBV19 and TRBJ1-2): DGGITQSPKYLFRKEGQNVTLSCEQNLNHDAMYWYRQDPGQGLRLIYYSQIVNDFQKGDIAEGYSVSREKKESFPLTVTSAQKNPTAFYLCASSNPRDGHNYGYTFGSGTRLTVV.